This T cell receptor (beta chain) emerged from a study of CD8 T cells in Susac syndrome. Overall study: The Susac syndrome patients that were sequenced included over five with active disease and roughly eight in remission.

CD8+ and CD4+ T cells were negatively isolated; TEMRA cells were FACS-enriched. The CDR3 is made up of 17 amino acids. V shed 2 bases and J shed 2 bases, with 13 bases lying between them. Germline-derived CDR1 and CDR2 are MDHEN and SYDVKM. The RNA, roughly 0.45 to 1 ug, was put through reverse transcription using random hexamers. TCRdb called the immunoSEQ multiplex PCR reads again in MiXCR, with one record for every CDR3 protein. In the table there are approximately 210,000 distinct CDR3 sequences, approximately 94% of which are singletons. Sequenced sample: CD4+ T cells from PBMCs. The receptor was isolated from a human donor with Susac syndrome. The chain links TRBV28 to TRBJ2-6; tentative D call: TRBD2 (6 bases). The CDR3: CASSLAEGRPGANVLTF. CDR3 DNA: TGTGCCAGCAGTTTAGCGGAGGGGCGACCTGGGGCCAACGTCCTGACTTTC.